These 25 T cell receptor beta chains share one sample of origin, sequenced in a study of blood T cell repertoires in COVID-19. Measured with immunoSEQ multiplex PCR; TCRdb has only the in-frame clones, and not every one. Of about 290,000 clones in the sample, roughly nine tenths were seen once. Sequencing input: peripheral blood. The origin of the receptors is a woman younger than 45 with COVID-19, enrolled during active disease.

The CDR3 sequence: CATSDWDRGFYNEQFF. In DNA, the CDR3 is TGTGCCACCAGTGATTGGGACAGGGGGTTCTACAATGAGCAGTTCTTC. The rearrangement uses TRBV24-1 and TRBJ2-1; 11 positions agree with TRBD1. There are 16 residues in the CDR3. V lost 2 bases and J lost 3; bases outside the gene matches: 2. The germline V gene has CDR1 KGHDR and CDR2 SFDVKD.

The J gene is TRBJ2-7, the V gene TRBV19; TRBD1 agrees at 7 bases. Per the germline V gene, CDR1 is LNHDA and CDR2 is SQIVND (reference sequence). With V trimmed by 5 bases and J by 5 bases, 6 bases remained unmatched. CDR3 length equals 13 residues. CDR3 nucleotides: TGTGCCAGTAGTCCAGGGGGTTTTAACGAGCAGTACTTC. Protein sequence: CASSPGGFNEQYF.

The rearrangement joins TRBV25-1 to TRBJ2-7; 10 bases agree with TRBD1. After removal of 4 bases from V and 3 bases from J, the junction contained 12 bases not matched to a gene. The V gene's germline CDR1 is MGHDK and CDR2 SYGVNS. The CDR3 runs 17 residues. The DNA of the CDR3 is TGTGCCAGCAGTGGAGGGACAGGGGATATTACGGACTACGAGCAGTACTTC. Translating it yields CASSGGTGDITDYEQYF.

This rearrangement joins TRBV5-8 to TRBJ1-3, with a tentative D call TRBD1 (5 bases). The CDR3 runs 17 residues. Trimming removed 4 bases at V and 4 bases at J, with 21 bases between. Germline V gene data show CDR1 as SGHTS and CDR2 as YDEGEE. CDR3 amino acids: CASSGGTGAVFGNTIYF. For the CDR3, the DNA is TGTGCCAGCAGCGGCGGGACGGGAGCTGTATTCGGAAACACCATATATTTT.

This chain joins TRBV27 and TRBJ2-7, with 7 bases aligning to TRBD1. This CDR3 contains 14 residues. V dropped 4 bases and J dropped 1; count of bases not matched to a gene: 4. From germline, CDR1 is MNHEY and CDR2 SMNVEV (reference sequence). The CDR3 spells CASSSQGTSYEQYF. CDR3 sequence (DNA): TGTGCCAGCAGTTCACAGGGGACATCCTACGAGCAGTACTTC.

This clone was seen once. V and J are TRBV7-2 and TRBJ1-4, with 9 bases matching TRBD1. The V gene end was trimmed by 7 bases and the J gene end by 8 bases; junction bases not matched to a gene: 8. The CDR3 sequence is 14 residues long. The germline V gene has CDR1 SGHTA and CDR2 FQGNSA. The CDR3 DNA reads as TGTGCCAGCAACAAACAGGGGGCGGGGGAAAAACTGTTTTTT. Translating gives CASNKQGAGEKLFF.

The sample holds many counts of this clone. The chain links TRBV7-8 to TRBJ2-1, with 9 bases lining up with TRBD2. Germline trimming cut 0 bases from V and 9 bases from J; bases unmatched to any gene: 6. The germline gives CDR1 SGHVS, CDR2 FQNEAQ. The CDR3 runs 15 residues. CDR3 loop: CASSLAGTSMGEQFF. Written as DNA, the CDR3 is TGTGCCAGCAGCTTAGCGGGGACTAGCATGGGTGAGCAGTTCTTC.

This chain links TRBV6-2 or TRBV6-3 with TRBJ2-5; tentatively, D is TRBD2 (5 bases). The CDR3 consists of 17 residues. V was cut by 2 bases and J by 1 base, with 17 bases left in between. Germline assignment: CDR1 MNHEY and CDR2 SVGEGT. CDR3 region: CASSYALVREGQETQYF. The CDR3 DNA is TGTGCCAGCAGTTACGCCCTAGTCAGAGAGGGCCAAGAGACCCAGTACTTC.

This chain joins TRBV5-1 and TRBJ2-7; tentative D call: TRBD2 (5 bases). This CDR3 is built from 13 residues. The V gene's germline CDR1 is SGHRS and CDR2 YFSETQ. With 4 bases removed from V and 5 bases from J, the gap between germline ends came to 13 bases. CDR3 in amino acids: CASSQHLLDEQYF. The CDR3 DNA reads TGCGCCAGCAGCCAACATCTACTAGACGAGCAGTACTTC.

V is TRBV4-2 and J is TRBJ1-2, with TRBD1 identical over 9 bases. The CDR3 contains 15 residues. CDR1 LGHNA and CDR2 YNFKEQ come from the germline V gene. The junction had 7 bases not matched to a gene; V was cut back by 4 bases and J by 4 bases. The CDR3 bases are TGTGCCAGCAGCCCCCGGGACAGGGATTTCTATGGCTACACCTTC. Amino acid sequence: CASSPRDRDFYGYTF.

The chain combines TRBV6-4 with TRBJ1-1, with a tentative D call TRBD1 (6 bases). With 6 bases removed from V and 0 bases from J, the gap between germline ends came to 8 bases. The CDR3 has 13 residues. Germline CDR1 reads MRHNA; CDR2 reads SNTAGT. CDR3 region: CASRDSLNTEAFF. DNA of the CDR3: TGTGCCAGCAGGGACAGCCTGAACACTGAAGCTTTCTTT.

The rearrangement links TRBV5-6 to TRBJ1-1, with 7 bases that match TRBD1. Trimming removed 5 bases from V and 5 bases from J; junction bases left unmatched: 3. The CDR3 extends over 12 amino acids. Germline V gene sequence: CDR1 SGHDT, CDR2 YYEEEE. Here the CDR3 reads CASSRGRTEAFF. The CDR3 region has the DNA TGTGCCAGCAGTAGGGGGCGTACTGAAGCTTTCTTT.

The chain couples TRBV5-6 to TRBJ1-2; the D gene is possibly TRBD1 (5 bases). This CDR3 is built from 14 residues. Per germline, CDR1 SGHDT and CDR2 YYEEEE. Trimming pared 0 bases from V and 4 bases from J, leaving 10 bases between. In nucleotides, the CDR3 is TGTGCCAGCAGCTTGGGTTGGGGCCCCTATGGCTACACCTTC. As protein: CASSLGWGPYGYTF.

Concerning this clone itself: One junction end does not reproduce the germline sequence, and a read error may be involved. The chain is built from TRBV18 and TRBJ2-3; the match to TRBD1 covers 7 bases. The CDR3 has 15 residues. Per the germline V gene, CDR1 is KGHSH and CDR2 is LQKENI. CDR3 protein: CASSAPGQSRDTQYF. CDR3 coding DNA: TGTGCCAGCTCAGCCCCGGGACAGAGCAGAGATACGCAGTATTTT.

The J gene is TRBJ1-1, the V gene TRBV9; D gene uncertain. Per germline, CDR1 SGDLS and CDR2 YYNGEE. Trimming left V 0 bases short and J 8 bases short, with 11 bases between. This CDR3 is 13 amino acids long. CDR3 nucleotide sequence: TGTGCCAGCAGCGTAGTAGTTTTGACAGAAGCTTTCTTT. Its translation: CASSVVVLTEAFF.

The chain uses TRBV3-1 (or the pseudogene TRBV3-2) and TRBJ2-4; TRBD2 agrees at 9 bases. With V trimmed by 2 bases and J by 6 bases, 5 bases remained unmatched. CDR3 length: 15 amino acids. Germline V gene lookup returns CDR1 LGHDT and CDR2 YNNKEL (reference sequence). The CDR3 region is CASSQLAGRGNIQYF. The CDR3 region has the DNA TGTGCCAGCAGCCAACTAGCGGGGAGGGGAAACATTCAGTACTTC.

This chain connects TRBV5-1 to TRBJ2-5, with 9 bases lining up with TRBD2. The germline gives CDR1 SGHRS, CDR2 YFSETQ. This CDR3 has 16 amino acids. The junction had 7 bases not matched to a gene; V was cut back by 1 base and J by 3 bases. CDR3: CASSLRVAGAKETQYF. CDR3 nucleotides: TGCGCCAGCAGCTTGCGGGTAGCGGGGGCCAAAGAGACCCAGTACTTC.

The rearrangement joins TRBV11-2 to TRBJ2-5; the match to TRBD2 covers 12 bases. The germline V gene encodes CDR1 SGHAT and CDR2 FQNNGV. Losses at the gene ends were 5 bases for V and 4 bases for J; bases not matched to a gene: 5. The CDR3 is 15 residues long. The CDR3 bases are TGTGCCAGCAGCCCCCGACTAGCGGGGGTAGAGACCCAGTACTTC. This codes for CASSPRLAGVETQYF.

The chain recombines TRBV28 with TRBJ2-7; D is possibly TRBD1 (5 bases). V was cut by 8 bases and J by 1 base, with 18 bases left in between. The CDR3 length is 15 residues. The germline gives CDR1 MDHEN, CDR2 SYDVKM. CDR3 nucleotides: TGTGCCAGCGGATCAACAGGCGCCGCTTCCTACGAGCAGTACTTC. This codes for CASGSTGAASYEQYF.

This chain joins TRBV20-1 and TRBJ1-2; D possibly corresponds to TRBD1 (5 bases). Germline CDR1 is DFQATT and CDR2 is SNEGSKA (reference sequence). The CDR3 runs 11 residues. Trimming removed 6 bases from V and 8 bases from J, with 13 bases in between. For the CDR3, the DNA is TGCAGTGCGTCTGGGGCCTGGGGCTACACCTTC. Protein sequence: CSASGAWGYTF.

The chain is built from TRBV3-1 (or the pseudogene TRBV3-2) and TRBJ2-7; 7 positions match TRBD1. The J segment lost 6 bases and the V segment lost 4 bases, leaving 6 bases of the junction unmatched. The CDR3 has 13 residues. Germline-derived CDR1 and CDR2 are LGHDT and YNNKEL (reference sequence). CDR3 sequence: CASSRQGGGEQYF. DNA for the CDR3: TGTGCCAGCAGCCGCCAAGGGGGCGGCGAGCAGTACTTC.

This sequence joins TRBV5-1 and TRBJ1-1; D may be TRBD1 (5 bases). Germline values: CDR1 SGHRS, CDR2 YFSETQ. This CDR3 is built from 15 residues. Trimming pared 7 bases from V and 0 bases from J, leaving 16 bases between. The CDR3 DNA reads as TGCGCCAGCCACCTGGGAGGGACCCTGAACACTGAAGCTTTCTTT. Translating gives CASHLGGTLNTEAFF.

The chain joins TRBV6-4 to TRBJ2-1; the D is unclear. Between the trimmed V and J ends, which lost 6 bases and 4 bases, there was a span of 13 bases. The CDR3 consists of 14 residues. Germline CDR1 and CDR2: MRHNA and SNTAGT. The CDR3 loop reads CASSAAVTYNEQFF. The DNA of the CDR3 is TGTGCCAGCAGCGCCGCGGTCACATACAATGAGCAGTTCTTC.

V gene TRBV10-2 combines with J gene TRBJ1-5, with 8 bases that match TRBD1. CDR3 length: 12 residues. The trim removed 6 bases at V and 6 bases at J, leaving 1 base unmatched. Germline CDR1 and CDR2: WSHSY and SAAADI. DNA for the CDR3: TGCGCCAGCAGGCAGGGGGCTCAGCCCCAGCATTTT. This gives the protein CASRQGAQPQHF.

The gene calls are TRBV5-1 and TRBJ1-1; D gene ambiguous. V was shortened by 4 bases and J by 4 bases, with 14 bases between the two germline ends. Looked up from germline, CDR1 is SGHRS and CDR2 is YFSETQ. The CDR3 covers 14 residues. CDR3 sequence (DNA): TGCGCCAGCAGCCCTAGAGGGCCGGGCACTGAAGCTTTCTTT. Residues: CASSPRGPGTEAFF.